This is a list of T cell receptor beta chains from one sample in a study of shared clonotypes between healthy human individuals. This table comes from immunoSEQ multiplex PCR, and its TCRdb copy is limited to in-frame clones, with some not included. In the table there are roughly 2.2 million clones, 85% to 95% of which are singletons. Sequenced sample: naive CD4+ T cells from PBMCs. These TCRs come from a man younger than 35 in good health. Some clones in this sample may be carry-over from other donors' samples. Each CDR3 is given with its conserved first and last residue. D genes are given only for firm matches. Rows give clone size only sometimes, using once, few, many, or a class for an expanded clone.

. TRBJ2-1 TRBV5-3 TRBD1 TGTGCCAGAAGCCGACAGGGGCGACACAATGAGCAGTTCTTC CARSRQGRHNEQFF
. TRBJ2-5 TRBV28 . TGTGCCAGCAGTGGTGACAGTTTAGGGGAGGAGACCCAGTACTTC CASSGDSLGEETQYF
. TRBJ2-7 TRBV5-1 TRBD1 TGCGCCAGCAGCTCTTCCGGGACAGGCTTAGAGCAGTACTTC CASSSSGTGLEQYF
. TRBJ1-1 TRBV18 . TGTGCCAGCTCACCACCCGGGCCCCCGAGCTCAGCTTTCTTT CASSPPGPPSSAFF
. TRBJ2-3 TRBV4-3 . TGCGCCAGCAGCCAAGCTGGTCTGGATACGCAGTATTTT CASSQAGLDTQYF
. TRBJ2-7 TRBV20-1 . TGCAGTGCTCCCGACCCCTACGAGCAGTACTTC CSAPDPYEQYF
. TRBJ2-2 TRBV12-5 TRBD2 TGTGCTAGTGGTTTGGTGCTAGCGGGACGAACCGGGGAGCTGTTTTTT CASGLVLAGRTGELFF
. TRBJ2-6 TRBV27 TRBD1 TGTGCCAGCAGTGAAGGGACAGGGGCTGGGGCCAACGTCCTGACTTTC CASSEGTGAGANVLTF
once TRBJ2-1 TRBV28 TRBD2 TGTGCCAGCAGAATACGTAGCGGGAGAGAAATACTTAATGAGCAGTTCTTC CASRIRSGREILNEQFF
. TRBJ2-3 TRBV5-1 TRBD2 TGCGCCAGCAAAGGAGCGGGAGGTGCAGATACGCAGTATTTT CASKGAGGADTQYF
. TRBJ2-2 TRBV4-2 TRBD2 TGTGCCAGCAGCCAAGCGGGCGGGAGGGGGACCGGGGAGCTGTTTTTT CASSQAGGRGTGELFF
. TRBJ2-7 TRBV7-8 . TGTGCCAGCAGCTTAGAACTCCTCCGAGGCTCCTACGAGCAGTACTTC CASSLELLRGSYEQYF
. TRBJ2-3 TRBV7-2 . TGTGCCAGCAGCTTAGGTCTAGATACGCAGTATTTT CASSLGLDTQYF
. TRBJ2-7 TRBV28 . TGTGCCAGCAGTTCCCAAGGGGTTCCCTCCTACGAGCAGTACTTC CASSSQGVPSYEQYF
. TRBJ2-1 TRBV7-2 TRBD2 TGTGCCAGCAGACCCCCAGCGGGAGGGTCCTACAATGAGCAGTTCTTC CASRPPAGGSYNEQFF
. TRBJ1-5 TRBV6-6 . TGTGCCAGCAGTTACTCGATGGCGAGGGGCAATCAGCCCCAGCATTTT CASSYSMARGNQPQHF
. TRBJ1-2 TRBV6-5 . TGTGCCAGCTTACGGGAAGGGGGAGATGGCTACACCTTC CASLREGGDGYTF
. TRBJ2-1 TRBV4-1 . TGCGCCAGCAGCCCGCAACAAATAGCTTTGAATAACAATGAGCAGTTCTTC CASSPQQIALNNNEQFF
. TRBJ2-3 TRBV2 . TGTGCCAGCAGTGATGTCACAGATACGCAGTATTTT CASSDVTDTQYF
. TRBJ2-7 TRBV6-5 . TGTGCCAGCTCAATGCGTGTGCCTTCCTACGAGCAGTACTTC CASSMRVPSYEQYF
. TRBJ2-7 TRBV5-8 . TGTGCCAGCAGCTTACCTAACTACGAGCAGTACTTC CASSLPNYEQYF
. TRBJ2-7 TRBV7-2 TRBD1 TGTGCCAGCAGCCGGGACAGGGGAACCTACGAGCAGTACTTC CASSRDRGTYEQYF
. TRBJ2-1 TRBV7-3 TRBD2 TGTGCCAGCAGCTTCCGACTAGCGAGCTCCTACAATGAGCAGTTCTTC CASSFRLASSYNEQFF
few TRBJ1-4 TRBV28 . TGTGCCAGCAGCCCTGGGACAAGTGGTAATGAAAAACTGTTTTTT CASSPGTSGNEKLFF
once TRBJ2-3 TRBV5-5 . TGTGCCAGCTCGTGGGACAAGAGCGTAGGGACAGATACGCAGTATTTT CASSWDKSVGTDTQYF
. TRBJ2-1 TRBV28 TRBD2 TGTGCCAGCACGGCGGCGGGAGGGCGGTCTGGAAATGAGCAGTTCTTC CASTAAGGRSGNEQFF
. TRBJ1-1 TRBV6-5 . TGTGCCAGCAGTTACTCGAATCGGCCAGACACTGAAGCTTTCTTT CASSYSNRPDTEAFF
. TRBJ2-7 TRBV29-1 TRBD1 TGCAGCGTTGTAAGGGGGCAGGGACGAGGCGAGCAGTACTTC CSVVRGQGRGEQYF
. TRBJ1-2 TRBV27 . TGTGCCAGCAGTTTCCGGGGCGCGGAGGGCTACACCTTC CASSFRGAEGYTF
. TRBJ1-2 TRBV28 . TGTGCCAGCAGTTTGTGGCAGGCGAGTGGCTACACCTTC CASSLWQASGYTF
. TRBJ2-2 TRBV7-2 TRBD1 TGTGCCAGCAGCTTCAAGACAGGGGGCCACGGGGAGCTGTTTTTT CASSFKTGGHGELFF
. TRBJ2-1 TRBV7-7 . TGTGCCAGCAGCTTGGGACGGGACTCCTACAATGAGCAGTTCTTC CASSLGRDSYNEQFF
. TRBJ2-2 TRBV5-1 TRBD1 TGCGCCAGCAGCATCGACAGGGGCAACACCGGGGAGCTGTTTTTT CASSIDRGNTGELFF
. TRBJ2-7 TRBV5-1 TRBD1 TGCGCCAGCAGCTTGGGGCCTCAGGGGGTAGACGAGCAGTACTTC CASSLGPQGVDEQYF
once TRBJ1-4 TRBV2 . TGTGCCAGCGCGCCGACGGCTTATAATGAAAAACTGTTTTTT CASAPTAYNEKLFF
. TRBJ2-2 TRBV5-5 TRBD2 TGTGCCAGCAGCCGGCAGCGGGATGTTGGCGGGGAGCTGTTTTTT CASSRQRDVGGELFF
once TRBJ2-2 TRBV15 . TGTGCCACCAGCAAAAAGGGACGGGCTTTGAGCGGGGAGCTGTTTTTT CATSKKGRALSGELFF
. TRBJ2-7 TRBV9 . TGTGCCAGCAGCGTGGCTGACAGGTCCTACGAGCAGTACTTC CASSVADRSYEQYF
. TRBJ1-3 TRBV6-1 TRBD1 TGTGCCAGCAGTGCACGACAGGGGGCGAGATCTGGAAACACCATATATTTT CASSARQGARSGNTIYF
. TRBJ2-7 TRBV7-9 . TGTGCCAGCAGCTCGGGCGGGACCCTTGTCGACGAGCAGTACTTC CASSSGGTLVDEQYF
. TRBJ1-5 TRBV28 . TGTGCCAGCAGTAGCCCCACAGGCCGCAATCAGCCCCAGCATTTT CASSSPTGRNQPQHF
. TRBJ1-5 TRBV5-1 TRBD1 TGCGCCAGCAGCTTCGGACAGGGGGGTGCTCAGCCCCAGCATTTT CASSFGQGGAQPQHF
. TRBJ2-5 TRBV9 . TGTGCCAGCAGCGTATTGATGGTACAAGAGACCCAGTACTTC CASSVLMVQETQYF
. TRBJ1-4 TRBV29-1 TRBD1 TGCAGCGTTGCAGGGACAGGGGGCGCCTTTCGGGAAAAACTGTTTTTT CSVAGTGGAFREKLFF
. TRBJ1-2 TRBV9 . TGTGCCAGCAGCGTAGCAGGACAAACTACTTTTAAGGGCTACACCTTC CASSVAGQTTFKGYTF
few TRBJ1-1 TRBV7-9 . TGTGCCAGCAGCCGCGACCGGACAGCGAACACTGAAGCTTTCTTT CASSRDRTANTEAFF
. TRBJ1-5 TRBV6-6 TRBD1 TGTGCCAGCAGTCCTAAGACAGGGACTAGCAATCAGCCCCAGCATTTT CASSPKTGTSNQPQHF
. TRBJ2-5 TRBV5-1 . TGCGCCAGCAGCTTGGGGCAGGGGGAGACCCAGTACTTC CASSLGQGETQYF
. TRBJ1-1 TRBV5-4 . TGTGCCAGCAGCCGAATCAGGGGAGGTCAGAACACTGAAGCTTTCTTT CASSRIRGGQNTEAFF
. TRBJ2-1 TRBV5-1 . TGCGCCAGCAGCCCCGTATCAGCCATTCCCGGGGTGGGGCAGTTCTTC CASSPVSAIPGVGQFF
. TRBJ2-2 TRBV7-6 . TGTGCCAGCAGCTTAGTCGGTGGGGAGCTGTTTTTT CASSLVGGELFF
. TRBJ2-2 TRBV14 TRBD1 TGTGCCAGCAGCCAGGGGACAGGGCGGACCGGGGAGCTGTTTTTT CASSQGTGRTGELFF
. TRBJ2-7 TRBV4-3 TRBD2 TGCGCCAGCAGCCAAGATCTGACTAGCGGGAGGACCTACTCCTACGAGCAGTACTTC CASSQDLTSGRTYSYEQYF
. TRBJ1-4 TRBV7-9 TRBD1 TGTGCCAGCAGGTCAGGGGGGTTAAATGAAAAACTGTTTTTT CASRSGGLNEKLFF